Listed here are 10 T cell receptor beta chains from one sample, sequenced in a study of cytomegalovirus exposure and HLA in healthy donors. Measured with immunoSEQ multiplex PCR; TCRdb has only the in-frame clones, and not every one. Of around 54,000 clones in the sample, around nine tenths were seen once. The sequenced material came from PBMCs. Receptors originate from a young woman in good health and CMV-seropositive.

The chain couples TRBV30 to TRBJ2-7; 8 nucleotides agree with TRBD1. V trimming: 0 bases; J trimming: 5 bases; junction bases outside the gene matches: 6. Germline CDR1 is GTSNPN and CDR2 is SVGIG (reference sequence). CDR3 length equals 14 residues. The CDR3 bases are TGTGCCTGGAGTGTACAACAGGGGGGCCACGAGCAGTACTTC. This codes for CAWSVQQGGHEQYF.

This chain connects TRBV5-6 to TRBJ1-1, with D perhaps TRBD1 (5 bases). The CDR3 has 13 amino acids. V was trimmed by 4 bases and J by 2 bases, leaving 9 bases between them. Germline assignment: CDR1 SGHDT and CDR2 YYEEEE. This chain's CDR3 is CASSRRGNTEAFF. The CDR3 DNA reads TGTGCCAGCAGCCGGAGGGGTAACACTGAAGCTTTCTTT.

This clone was seen more than once but under ten times. The V and J genes are TRBV7-2 and TRBJ2-7, with 7 nucleotides matching TRBD2. After removal of 1 base from V and 0 bases from J, the junction contained 9 bases not matched to a gene. The CDR3 is made up of 17 amino acids. CDR1 is SGHTA, CDR2 FQGNSA, per germline. CDR3 region: CASSLGVRAGSSYEQYF. Here the CDR3 DNA reads TGTGCCAGCAGCTTAGGCGTGCGAGCGGGGTCCTCCTACGAGCAGTACTTC.

This clone was counted a single time. The CDR3 DNA sequence: TGCGCCAGCAGCCGGAAGCGGGAGGGGTCGAACACCGGGGAGCTGTTTTTT. It specifies CASSRKREGSNTGELFF. The V call is TRBV5-1, the J call TRBJ2-2, with 10 bases that match TRBD2. CDR3 length: 17 residues. CDR1 is SGHRS, CDR2 YFSETQ, per germline. V gave up 4 bases and J gave up 0 bases; unmatched junction bases: 6.

This chain links TRBV15 with TRBJ2-3; possibly TRBD1 for D (6 bases). The CDR3 contains 15 residues. Germline loops: CDR1 LNHNV, CDR2 YYDKDF (reference sequence). V lost 2 bases, J lost 1 base, and 10 bases lay in between. CDR3 residues: CATSRTNRGTDTQYF. Here the CDR3 DNA reads TGTGCCACCAGCAGAACAAACAGGGGCACAGATACGCAGTATTTT.

The chain has TRBV4-3 and TRBJ2-7, with D possibly TRBD1 on 7 matching bases. The CDR3 totals 17 residues. CDR1 and CDR2 from the germline V gene are LGHNA and YSLEER. V was trimmed by 0 bases and J by 6 bases, leaving 21 bases between them. This CDR3 reads CASSQDRDWTGFGEQYF. The CDR3 region has the DNA TGCGCCAGCAGCCAAGATCGGGACTGGACAGGTTTCGGCGAGCAGTACTTC.

The chain joins TRBV7-9 to TRBJ1-2; 11 nucleotides agree with TRBD1. V dropped 4 bases and J dropped 3; count of bases not matched to a gene: 7. CDR1 SEHNR and CDR2 FQNEAQ come from the germline V gene (reference sequence). The CDR3 extends over 16 amino acids. The CDR3 bases are TGTGCCAGCAGCTCGTCCGGGACAGGGGGAGACTATGGCTACACCTTC. Translated, it gives CASSSSGTGGDYGYTF.

The rearrangement links TRBV28 to TRBJ2-3; D unclear. The CDR3 sequence is 13 residues long. The germline V gene encodes CDR1 MDHEN and CDR2 SYDVKM. Trimming removed 6 bases from V and 0 bases from J, with 7 bases in between. The CDR3: CASSPGSTDTQYF. The CDR3 DNA follows: TGTGCCAGCAGCCCCGGTAGCACAGATACGCAGTATTTT.

The chain couples TRBV6-1 to TRBJ1-3, with D maybe TRBD1 (6 bases). Trimming left V 7 bases short and J 2 bases short, with 12 bases between. Germline V gene data show CDR1 as MNHNS and CDR2 as SASEGT. The CDR3 length is 14 residues. In DNA, the CDR3 is TGTGCCAGCAACGGGGGGCTCACTGGAAACACCATATATTTT. Translated, it gives CASNGGLTGNTIYF.

CDR3 loop: CASSSGTSGVTQYF. The CDR3 nucleotides are TGTGCCAGCAGCTCGGGGACTAGCGGGGTTACGCAGTATTTT. The chain recombines TRBV9 with TRBJ2-3; TRBD2 matches at 13 bases. The CDR3 contains 14 residues. V lost 4 bases to trimming and J lost 8 bases; unmatched junction nucleotides: 4. Germline CDR1 SGDLS, CDR2 YYNGEE. Full variable domain (outside the CDR3, taken from reference TRBV9 and TRBJ2-3): DSGVTQTPKHLITATGQRVTLRCSPRSGDLSVYWYQQSLDQGLQFLIQYYNGEERAKGNILERFSAQQFPDLHSELNLSSLELGDSALYFCASSSGTSGVTQYFGPGTRLTVL.